This T cell receptor beta chain was profiled in a study of shared clonotypes between healthy human individuals. Study overall: Three plates each covered CD4 naive and memory; CD8 naive two, CD8 memory one.

Data came from immunoSEQ multiplex PCR; TCRdb stores just in-frame clones and leaves some out. The table includes 1 million to 1.2 million clones, 70% to 85% detected once. The CDR3 is made up of 16 amino acids. J was trimmed by 0 bases and V by 4 bases; bases with no gene match: 5. Germline V CDR1 and CDR2: SGDLS, YYNGEE. The chain couples TRBV9 to TRBJ2-3; 10 bases fit TRBD1. This receptor was identified in a man between 18 and 29 years old in good health. Some clones in this sample may be carry-over from other donors' samples. Sequences were obtained from memory CD4+ T cells from PBMCs. Sample subset: CD45RA-negative fraction. The CDR3 DNA is TGTGCCAGCAGCAGACGGACAGGGGGAAGCACAGATACGCAGTATTTT. Protein sequence: CASSRRTGGSTDTQYF.